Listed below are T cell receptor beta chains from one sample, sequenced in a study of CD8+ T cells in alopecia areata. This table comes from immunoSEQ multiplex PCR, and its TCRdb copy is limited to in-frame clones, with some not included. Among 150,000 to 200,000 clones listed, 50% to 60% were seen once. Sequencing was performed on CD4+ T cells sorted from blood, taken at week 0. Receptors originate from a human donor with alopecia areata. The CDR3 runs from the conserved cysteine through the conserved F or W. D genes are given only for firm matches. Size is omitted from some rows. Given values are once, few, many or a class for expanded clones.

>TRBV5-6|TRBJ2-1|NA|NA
TGTGCCAGCAGCTTGGTGGAGGAACAGTTCTTC
CASSLVEEQFF
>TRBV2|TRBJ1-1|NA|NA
TGTGCCAGCAGTGGGGTCTGGGCGAACACTGAAGCTTTCTTT
CASSGVWANTEAFF
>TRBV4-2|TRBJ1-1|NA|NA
TGTGCCAGCAGCCAACCGGGCCTTGAAGCTTTCTTT
CASSQPGLEAFF
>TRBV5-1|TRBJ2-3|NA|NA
TGCGCCAGCAGCTTGGCTGGCCAGCCGGAGGATACGCAGTATTTT
CASSLAGQPEDTQYF
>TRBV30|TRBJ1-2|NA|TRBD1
TGTGCCTTTGGACAGGCCTTCTATGGCTACACCTTC
CAFGQAFYGYTF
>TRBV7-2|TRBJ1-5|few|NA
TGTGCCAGCAGCTTAAATGGGCGGGCTGTCCAGCATTTT
CASSLNGRAVQHF
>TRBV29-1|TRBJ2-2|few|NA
TGCAGCGTCTCGCCAGGGACCGGGGAGCTGTTTTTT
CSVSPGTGELFF
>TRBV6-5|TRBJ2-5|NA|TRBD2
TGTGCCAGCAGTTCGCTAGCGGGGGACGGGACCCAGTACTTC
CASSSLAGDGTQYF
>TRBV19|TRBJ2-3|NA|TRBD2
TGTGCCAGTAGTATCAGCCTAGCGGGAAGAGATACGCAGTATTTT
CASSISLAGRDTQYF
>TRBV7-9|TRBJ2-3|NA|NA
TGTGCCAGCAGCCCTTGGACGGATACGCAGTATTTT
CASSPWTDTQYF
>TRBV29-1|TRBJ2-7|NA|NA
TGCAGCGTTGTTCGGGATGGGTACGAGCAGTACTTC
CSVVRDGYEQYF
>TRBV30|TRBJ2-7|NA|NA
TGTGCCTGGGGGGGCGGCCCAAGGGACTACGAGCAGTACTTC
CAWGGGPRDYEQYF
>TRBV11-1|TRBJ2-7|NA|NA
TGTGCCAGCAGCTTAAGTCGCAGCAACTACGAGCAGTACTTC
CASSLSRSNYEQYF
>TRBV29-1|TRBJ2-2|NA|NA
TGCAGCGTTGAAGTGGTCCCGGGGCGTGGCGGGGAGCTGTTTTTT
CSVEVVPGRGGELFF
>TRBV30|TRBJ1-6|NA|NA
TGTGCCTGGTCGGACTCCAGTATGTCACCCCTCCACTTT
CAWSDSSMSPLHF
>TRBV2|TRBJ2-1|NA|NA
TGTGCCAGCAGTGATAGGATCATACAGTTCTTC
CASSDRIIQFF
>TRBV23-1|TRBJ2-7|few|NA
TGCGCCAGCAGTCAACTCTCGGGACTCCTTTTCTACGAGCAGTACTTC
CASSQLSGLLFYEQYF
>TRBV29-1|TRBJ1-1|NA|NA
TGCAGCGTTGATGGTCAGGGTAAGGCTGAAGCTTTCTTT
CSVDGQGKAEAFF
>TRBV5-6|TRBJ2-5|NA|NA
TGTGCCAGCAGCTTGGATACGCTACAAGAGACCCAGTACTTC
CASSLDTLQETQYF
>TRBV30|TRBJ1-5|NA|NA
TGTGCCTGGAGCGCGGACTTGACGCGACAGCCCCAGCATTTT
CAWSADLTRQPQHF
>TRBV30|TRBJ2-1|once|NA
TGTGCCTGGAGTGTAAGCAATGAGCAGTTCTTC
CAWSVSNEQFF
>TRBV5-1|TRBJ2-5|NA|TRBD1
TGCGCCAGCAGCCCGGGACAGGGGGGTGAGACCCAGTACTTC
CASSPGQGGETQYF
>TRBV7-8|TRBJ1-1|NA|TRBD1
TGTGCCAGCATTGAACAGGGGGCGCTGGGGACTGAAGCTTTCTTT
CASIEQGALGTEAFF
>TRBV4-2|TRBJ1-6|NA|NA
TGTGCCAGCAGCCAAGATCTTTATTCACCCCTCCACTTT
CASSQDLYSPLHF
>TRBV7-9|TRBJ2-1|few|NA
TGTGCCAGCAGTCTCTACTATGAGCAGTTCTTC
CASSLYYEQFF
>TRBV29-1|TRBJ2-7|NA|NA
TGCAGCGTTGAAGTCCGGTACCGGGAGCAGTACTTC
CSVEVRYREQYF
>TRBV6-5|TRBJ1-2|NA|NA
TGTGCCAGCGGTCCCCCCGGGGCTAACTATGGCTACACCTTC
CASGPPGANYGYTF
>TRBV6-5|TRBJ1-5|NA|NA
TGTGCCAGCAGTTACGGCAGGGGAACGGATCAGCCCCAGCATTTT
CASSYGRGTDQPQHF
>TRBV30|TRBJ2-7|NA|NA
TGTGCCTGGACCCCCGGATCCAGCTACGAGCAGTACTTC
CAWTPGSSYEQYF